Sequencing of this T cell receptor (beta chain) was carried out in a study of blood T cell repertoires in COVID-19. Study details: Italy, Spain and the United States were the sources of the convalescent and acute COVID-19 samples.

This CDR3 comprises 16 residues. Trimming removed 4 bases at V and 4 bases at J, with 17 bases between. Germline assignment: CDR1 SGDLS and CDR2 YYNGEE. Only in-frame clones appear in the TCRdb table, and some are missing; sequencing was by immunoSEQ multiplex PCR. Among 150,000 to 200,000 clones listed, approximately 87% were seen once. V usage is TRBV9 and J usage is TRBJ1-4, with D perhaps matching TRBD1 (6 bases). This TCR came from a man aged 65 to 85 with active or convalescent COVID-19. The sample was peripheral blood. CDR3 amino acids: CASSPSEGVGNEKLFF. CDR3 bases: TGTGCCAGCAGCCCGTCAGAGGGGGTGGGTAATGAAAAACTGTTTTTT.